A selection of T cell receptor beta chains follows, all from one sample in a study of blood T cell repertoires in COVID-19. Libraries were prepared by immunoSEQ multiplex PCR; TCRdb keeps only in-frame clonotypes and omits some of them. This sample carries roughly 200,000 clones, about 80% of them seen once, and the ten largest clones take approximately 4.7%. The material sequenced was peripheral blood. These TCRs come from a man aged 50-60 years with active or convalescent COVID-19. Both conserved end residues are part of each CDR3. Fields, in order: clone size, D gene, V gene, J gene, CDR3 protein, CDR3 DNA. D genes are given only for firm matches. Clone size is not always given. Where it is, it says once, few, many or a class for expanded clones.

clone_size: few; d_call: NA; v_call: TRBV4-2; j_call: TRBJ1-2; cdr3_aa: CASSQGSGPSYGYTF; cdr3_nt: TGTGCCAGCAGCCAAGGGAGTGGCCCCTCCTATGGCTACACCTTC
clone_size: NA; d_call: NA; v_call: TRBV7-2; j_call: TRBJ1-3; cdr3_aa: CASSKRRDTIYF; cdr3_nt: TGTGCCAGCAGTAAGAGGCGTGACACCATATATTTT
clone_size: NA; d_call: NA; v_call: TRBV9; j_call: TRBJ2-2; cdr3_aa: CASSENSGELFF; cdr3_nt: TGTGCCAGCAGCGAAAACAGCGGGGAGCTGTTTTTT
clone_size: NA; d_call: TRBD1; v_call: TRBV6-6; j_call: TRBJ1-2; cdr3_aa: CASSTRQGGGYTF; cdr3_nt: TGTGCCAGCAGTACAAGACAGGGCGGGGGCTACACCTTC
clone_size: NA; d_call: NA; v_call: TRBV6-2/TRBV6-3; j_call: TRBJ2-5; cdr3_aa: CASSHGRGETQYF; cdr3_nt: TGTGCCAGCAGTCACGGAAGGGGAGAGACCCAGTACTTC
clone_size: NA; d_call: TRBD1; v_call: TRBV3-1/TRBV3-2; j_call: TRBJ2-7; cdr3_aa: CASSQESQGAYEQYF; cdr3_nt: TGTGCCAGCAGCCAAGAAAGTCAGGGGGCTTACGAGCAGTACTTC
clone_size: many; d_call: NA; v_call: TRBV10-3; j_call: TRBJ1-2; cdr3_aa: CAISTDQGHGYTF; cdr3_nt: TGTGCCATCAGTACCGACCAGGGGCATGGCTACACCTTC
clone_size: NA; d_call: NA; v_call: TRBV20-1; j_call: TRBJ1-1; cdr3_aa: CSARALELAFF; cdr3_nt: TGCAGTGCTAGAGCACTAGAACTAGCTTTCTTT
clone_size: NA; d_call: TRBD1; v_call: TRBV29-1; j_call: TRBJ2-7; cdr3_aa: CSVEFATGSYEQYF; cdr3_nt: TGCAGCGTTGAATTCGCGACAGGGAGCTACGAGCAGTACTTC
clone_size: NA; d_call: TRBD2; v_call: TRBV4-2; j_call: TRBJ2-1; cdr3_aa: CASSPSGLAGGDSQFF; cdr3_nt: TGTGCCAGCAGCCCCTCGGGATTAGCGGGGGGCGATAGTCAGTTCTTC
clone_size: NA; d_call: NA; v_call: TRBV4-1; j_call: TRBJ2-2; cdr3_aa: CASSQDYNTGELFF; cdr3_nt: TGCGCCAGCAGCCAAGACTATAACACCGGGGAGCTGTTTTTT
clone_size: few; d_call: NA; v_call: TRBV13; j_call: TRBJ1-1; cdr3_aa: CASSLGPYRLNTEAFF; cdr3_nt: TGTGCCAGCAGCTTAGGCCCTTACAGGTTGAACACTGAAGCTTTCTTT
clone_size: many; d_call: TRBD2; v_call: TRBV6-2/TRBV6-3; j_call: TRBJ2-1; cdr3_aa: CASSYSGASGVYNEQFF; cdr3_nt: TGTGCCAGCAGTTACTCTGGGGCTAGCGGGGTGTACAATGAGCAGTTCTTC
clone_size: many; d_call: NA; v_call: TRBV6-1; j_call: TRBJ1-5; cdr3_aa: CASSEGGQNQPQHF; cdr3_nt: TGTGCCAGCAGTGAAGGAGGCCAGAATCAGCCCCAGCATTTT
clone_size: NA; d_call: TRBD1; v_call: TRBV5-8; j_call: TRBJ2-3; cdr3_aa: CASRPDRDWRGTDTQYF; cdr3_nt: TGTGCCAGCAGACCCGACAGGGATTGGCGGGGCACAGATACGCAGTATTTT
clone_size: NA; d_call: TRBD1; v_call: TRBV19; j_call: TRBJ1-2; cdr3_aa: CACGVRRDRSDGYTF; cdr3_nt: TGTGCCTGCGGGGTTCGTCGGGACAGGTCTGATGGCTACACCTTC
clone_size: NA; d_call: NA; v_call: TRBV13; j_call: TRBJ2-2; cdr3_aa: CASSPGQPNTGELFF; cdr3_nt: TGTGCCAGCTCTCCGGGACAACCGAACACCGGGGAGCTGTTTTTT
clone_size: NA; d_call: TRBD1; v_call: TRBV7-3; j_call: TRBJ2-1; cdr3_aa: CASSRQGGANNEQFF; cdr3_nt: TGTGCCAGCAGCCGCCAAGGGGGCGCTAACAATGAGCAGTTCTTC
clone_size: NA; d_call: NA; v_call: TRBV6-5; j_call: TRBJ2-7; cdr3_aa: CASRQGTLYEQYF; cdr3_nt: TGTGCCAGCAGGCAGGGTACCCTCTACGAGCAGTACTTC
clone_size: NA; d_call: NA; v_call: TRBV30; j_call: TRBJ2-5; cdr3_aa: CAWSVYEATQYF; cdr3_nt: TGTGCCTGGAGTGTATACGAGGCCACCCAGTACTTC
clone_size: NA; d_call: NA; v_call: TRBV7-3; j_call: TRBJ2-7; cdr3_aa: CASSLASSYEQYF; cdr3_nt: TGTGCCAGCAGCTTGGCCAGCTCCTACGAGCAGTACTTC
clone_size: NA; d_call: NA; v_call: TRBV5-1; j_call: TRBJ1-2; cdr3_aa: CASSLDQGNRYGYTF; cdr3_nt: TGCGCCAGCAGCTTGGACCAGGGTAACCGCTATGGCTACACCTTC
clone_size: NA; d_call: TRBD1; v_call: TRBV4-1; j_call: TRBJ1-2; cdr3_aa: CASSQQGVSYGYTF; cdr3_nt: TGCGCCAGCAGCCAACAGGGGGTATCCTATGGCTACACCTTC
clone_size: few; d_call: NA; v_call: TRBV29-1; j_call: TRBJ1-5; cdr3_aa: CSVAGDRESPQHF; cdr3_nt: TGCAGCGTTGCAGGGGACCGAGAATCGCCCCAGCATTTT
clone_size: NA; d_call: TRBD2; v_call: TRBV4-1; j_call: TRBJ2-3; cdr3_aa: CARKRGGGGTDTQYF; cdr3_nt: TGCGCCAGGAAGCGGGGGGGCGGCGGCACAGATACGCAGTATTTT
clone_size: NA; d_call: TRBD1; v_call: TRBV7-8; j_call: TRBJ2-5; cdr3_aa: CASSAGTGRGETQYF; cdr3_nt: TGTGCCAGCAGCGCCGGGACAGGGAGGGGAGAGACCCAGTACTTC
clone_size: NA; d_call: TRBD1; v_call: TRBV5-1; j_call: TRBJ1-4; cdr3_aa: CASSSFPGQGTNEKLFF; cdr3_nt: TGCGCCAGCAGCTCTTTCCCGGGACAGGGAACTAATGAAAAACTGTTTTTT